This is a list of T cell receptor beta chains from one sample in a study of blood T cells in healthy people across ages. TCRdb itself ran the 5' RACE reads through MiXCR, one entry per CDR3 protein. Of 850,000 or so distinct CDR3 sequences listed, more than 25% were seen once; the top ten hold 15% to 20%. Sequenced material: blood. The receptors were sampled from an elderly woman in good health. Each CDR3 is given with its conserved first and last residue. D genes are given only for firm matches. Not all rows give a size; the values are once, few, many and, for expanded clones, a class.

v_call: TRBV10-3; clone_size: many; cdr3_length: 13; d_call: -; j_call: TRBJ2-1; cdr3_aa: CAIRAGGEEGQFF; cdr3_nt: TGTGCCATCAGAGCCGGGGGTGAGGAGGGGCAGTTCTTC
v_call: TRBV24-1; clone_size: -; cdr3_length: 13; d_call: -; j_call: TRBJ2-2; cdr3_aa: CATSALGLRELFF; cdr3_nt: TGTGCCACCAGCGCCTTGGGACTTCGGGAGCTGTTTTTT
v_call: TRBV29-1; clone_size: once; cdr3_length: 15; d_call: TRBD1; j_call: TRBJ1-1; cdr3_aa: CSTRGPAQGPTEAFF; cdr3_nt: TGCAGCACTCGGGGCCCCGCACAGGGGCCCACTGAAGCTTTCTTT
v_call: TRBV6-5; clone_size: -; cdr3_length: 13; d_call: TRBD1; j_call: TRBJ1-5; cdr3_aa: CASRETGGGPQHF; cdr3_nt: TGTGCCAGCAGAGAGACAGGGGGAGGGCCCCAGCATTTT
v_call: TRBV5-1; clone_size: -; cdr3_length: 15; d_call: TRBD1; j_call: TRBJ1-4; cdr3_aa: CAGSPLTGGDEKLFF; cdr3_nt: TGCGCCGGCAGCCCCCTGACAGGGGGCGATGAAAAACTGTTTTTT
v_call: TRBV5-1; clone_size: once; cdr3_length: 14; d_call: -; j_call: TRBJ2-1; cdr3_aa: CVSSSTVGGNEQFF; cdr3_nt: TGCGTCAGCAGCTCGACCGTGGGGGGCAATGAGCAGTTCTTC
v_call: TRBV6-2/TRBV6-3; clone_size: many; cdr3_length: 15; d_call: -; j_call: TRBJ2-1; cdr3_aa: CASSPSGLSSNEQFF; cdr3_nt: TGTGCCAGCAGCCCCTCCGGGCTATCATCCAATGAGCAGTTCTTC
v_call: TRBV20-1; clone_size: few; cdr3_length: 16; d_call: -; j_call: TRBJ1-5; cdr3_aa: CSARDPGQRSNQPQHF; cdr3_nt: TGCAGTGCTAGAGACCCCGGCCAGCGTAGCAATCAGCCCCAGCATTTT
v_call: TRBV27; clone_size: -; cdr3_length: 12; d_call: -; j_call: TRBJ1-5; cdr3_aa: CASSSSWGIQHF; cdr3_nt: TGTGCCAGCAGCTCCTCTTGGGGCATACAGCATTTT
v_call: TRBV20-1; clone_size: many; cdr3_length: 15; d_call: -; j_call: TRBJ2-3; cdr3_aa: CRAPEGRESPDTQYF; cdr3_nt: TGCAGGGCCCCGGAGGGCAGGGAGTCGCCAGATACGCAGTATTTT
v_call: TRBV4-1; clone_size: many; cdr3_length: 16; d_call: -; j_call: TRBJ2-3; cdr3_aa: CASSSTGRSLTDTQYF; cdr3_nt: TGCGCCAGCAGCTCTACGGGCAGGTCCCTAACAGATACGCAGTATTTT
v_call: TRBV29-1; clone_size: few; cdr3_length: 15; d_call: TRBD2; j_call: TRBJ2-1; cdr3_aa: CSVDRLAEGGNEQFF; cdr3_nt: TGCAGCGTTGACAGACTAGCGGAGGGGGGCAATGAGCAGTTCTTC
v_call: TRBV7-9; clone_size: few; cdr3_length: 9; d_call: -; j_call: TRBJ2-2; cdr3_aa: CASTGELFF; cdr3_nt: TGTGCCAGCACCGGGGAGCTGTTTTTT
v_call: TRBV5-1; clone_size: -; cdr3_length: 15; d_call: TRBD1; j_call: TRBJ2-3; cdr3_aa: CASSYGDRSTDTQYF; cdr3_nt: TGCGCCAGCAGCTACGGGGACAGGAGCACAGATACGCAGTATTTT
v_call: TRBV20-1; clone_size: -; cdr3_length: 14; d_call: TRBD1; j_call: TRBJ1-2; cdr3_aa: CSLRTGGDNYGYTF; cdr3_nt: TGCAGTCTAAGGACAGGGGGCGATAACTATGGCTACACCTTC
v_call: TRBV12-3/TRBV12-4; clone_size: -; cdr3_length: 13; d_call: -; j_call: TRBJ2-3; cdr3_aa: CASSSQRTDAQYF; cdr3_nt: TGTGCCAGCAGTTCCCAGAGAACAGATGCGCAATATTTT
v_call: TRBV20-1; clone_size: -; cdr3_length: 14; d_call: TRBD1; j_call: TRBJ1-2; cdr3_aa: CSAREGQGTGGYTF; cdr3_nt: TGCAGTGCTAGAGAAGGACAGGGAACGGGGGGCTACACCTTC
v_call: TRBV29-1; clone_size: many; cdr3_length: 15; d_call: -; j_call: TRBJ2-7; cdr3_aa: CSVEVGSQTFYEQYF; cdr3_nt: TGCAGCGTTGAAGTCGGGTCCCAAACCTTCTACGAGCAGTACTTC
v_call: TRBV5-4; clone_size: -; cdr3_length: 13; d_call: -; j_call: TRBJ2-2; cdr3_aa: CASSFRDLGELFF; cdr3_nt: TGTGCCAGCAGCTTCAGGGATCTCGGGGAGCTGTTTTTT
v_call: TRBV12-3/TRBV12-4; clone_size: -; cdr3_length: 15; d_call: -; j_call: TRBJ2-3; cdr3_aa: CASSRDIVSTDTQYF; cdr3_nt: TGTGCCAGCAGTCGGGACATAGTGAGCACAGATACGCAGTATTTT
v_call: TRBV6-6; clone_size: -; cdr3_length: 14; d_call: TRBD1; j_call: TRBJ2-7; cdr3_aa: CASRAPGQGYEQYF; cdr3_nt: TGTGCCAGCAGAGCTCCGGGACAGGGCTACGAGCAGTACTTC
v_call: TRBV7-8; clone_size: -; cdr3_length: 13; d_call: -; j_call: TRBJ2-7; cdr3_aa: CASSLPPWDEQYF; cdr3_nt: TGTGCCAGCAGCTTACCCCCTTGGGACGAGCAGTACTTC
v_call: TRBV7-9; clone_size: -; cdr3_length: 16; d_call: TRBD1; j_call: TRBJ1-2; cdr3_aa: CASSLATGQGGYGYTF; cdr3_nt: TGTGCCAGCAGCTTAGCAACGGGACAGGGAGGCTATGGCTACACCTTC
v_call: TRBV7-2; clone_size: -; cdr3_length: 16; d_call: TRBD1; j_call: TRBJ2-1; cdr3_aa: CASSLEGGQAHNEQFF; cdr3_nt: TGTGCCAGCAGCTTAGAGGGGGGACAGGCCCACAATGAGCAGTTCTTC
v_call: TRBV14; clone_size: few; cdr3_length: 15; d_call: -; j_call: TRBJ2-3; cdr3_aa: CASSQFQDPADTQYF; cdr3_nt: TGTGCCAGCAGCCAATTCCAGGACCCAGCAGATACGCAGTATTTT
v_call: TRBV28; clone_size: -; cdr3_length: 16; d_call: TRBD2; j_call: TRBJ2-1; cdr3_aa: CASSMTSGRALGEQFF; cdr3_nt: TGTGCCAGCAGTATGACTAGCGGGAGGGCCTTGGGTGAGCAGTTCTTC
v_call: TRBV3-1; clone_size: few; cdr3_length: 16; d_call: -; j_call: TRBJ2-1; cdr3_aa: CASSQGWVSTQVEQFF; cdr3_nt: TGTGCCAGCAGCCAAGGGTGGGTCTCCACTCAGGTTGAGCAGTTCTTC
v_call: TRBV2; clone_size: few; cdr3_length: 14; d_call: -; j_call: TRBJ1-1; cdr3_aa: CASTSGAIYTEAFF; cdr3_nt: TGTGCCAGCACTTCAGGGGCGATTTACACTGAAGCTTTCTTT
v_call: TRBV6-2/TRBV6-3; clone_size: -; cdr3_length: 14; d_call: -; j_call: TRBJ1-5; cdr3_aa: CASRHARGDQPQHF; cdr3_nt: TGTGCCAGCAGACATGCCAGGGGCGATCAGCCCCAGCATTTT
v_call: TRBV6-2/TRBV6-3; clone_size: many; cdr3_length: 14; d_call: TRBD1; j_call: TRBJ2-7; cdr3_aa: CASRTGGSTYEQYF; cdr3_nt: TGTGCCAGCCGGACAGGGGGCAGCACCTACGAGCAGTACTTC
v_call: TRBV10-1; clone_size: many; cdr3_length: 16; d_call: TRBD2; j_call: TRBJ2-3; cdr3_aa: CASSESKRGRTDTQYF; cdr3_nt: TGCGCCAGCAGTGAGTCGAAGCGGGGGAGAACAGATACGCAGTATTTT
v_call: TRBV10-3; clone_size: -; cdr3_length: 16; d_call: TRBD1; j_call: TRBJ1-6; cdr3_aa: CAISEQGGTGNSPLHF; cdr3_nt: TGTGCCATCAGTGAGCAGGGGGGGACAGGGAATTCACCCCTCCACTTT
v_call: TRBV27; clone_size: -; cdr3_length: 14; d_call: -; j_call: TRBJ2-7; cdr3_aa: CASRLGQFTCEQYF; cdr3_nt: TGTGCCAGCAGGTTAGGCCAGTTTACCTGCGAGCAGTACTTC
v_call: TRBV20-1; clone_size: many; cdr3_length: 14; d_call: -; j_call: TRBJ2-5; cdr3_aa: CSASLANLQETQYF; cdr3_nt: TGCAGTGCTAGTCTAGCGAACCTCCAAGAGACCCAGTACTTC
v_call: TRBV6-6; clone_size: -; cdr3_length: 14; d_call: -; j_call: TRBJ2-2; cdr3_aa: CASSYADSTGELFF; cdr3_nt: TGTGCCAGCAGTTACGCGGATTCTACCGGGGAGCTGTTTTTT
v_call: TRBV12-3/TRBV12-4; clone_size: many; cdr3_length: 15; d_call: -; j_call: TRBJ2-5; cdr3_aa: CASSLRGAPQETQYF; cdr3_nt: TGTGCCAGCAGTTTAAGGGGGGCCCCTCAGGAGACCCAGTACTTC
v_call: TRBV27; clone_size: many; cdr3_length: 13; d_call: -; j_call: TRBJ2-6; cdr3_aa: CASSLVGANVLTF; cdr3_nt: TGTGCCAGCAGTTTGGTGGGGGCCAACGTCCTGACTTTC
v_call: TRBV2; clone_size: once; cdr3_length: 15; d_call: -; j_call: TRBJ2-2; cdr3_aa: CASSVGVTSTGELFF; cdr3_nt: TGTGCCAGCAGTGTAGGGGTGACGAGCACCGGGGAGCTGTTTTTT
v_call: TRBV6-6; clone_size: many; cdr3_length: 12; d_call: -; j_call: TRBJ2-2; cdr3_aa: CASSRGSGELFF; cdr3_nt: TGTGCCAGCAGCCGGGGATCCGGGGAGCTGTTTTTT
v_call: TRBV7-8; clone_size: -; cdr3_length: 13; d_call: -; j_call: TRBJ2-7; cdr3_aa: CASSSDSYNEQYF; cdr3_nt: TGTGCCAGCAGCTCGGACAGCTACAATGAGCAGTACTTC
v_call: TRBV15; clone_size: many; cdr3_length: 15; d_call: -; j_call: TRBJ2-1; cdr3_aa: CATSRPTQGHNEQFF; cdr3_nt: TGTGCCACCAGCAGGCCTACACAGGGCCACAATGAGCAGTTCTTC
v_call: TRBV5-5; clone_size: -; cdr3_length: 15; d_call: TRBD1; j_call: TRBJ2-1; cdr3_aa: CASSPKQGNYNEQFF; cdr3_nt: TGTGCCAGCAGCCCGAAACAGGGGAACTACAATGAGCAGTTCTTC
v_call: TRBV21-1; clone_size: -; cdr3_length: 16; d_call: -; j_call: TRBJ2-1; cdr3_aa: CASSHGGFYEQVTQFF; cdr3_nt: TGTGCCAGCAGCCATGGGGGCTTTTATGAACAAGTGACCCAGTTCTTC
v_call: TRBV4-1; clone_size: few; cdr3_length: 15; d_call: -; j_call: TRBJ1-1; cdr3_aa: CASSQVGGANTEAFF; cdr3_nt: TGCGCCAGCAGCCAGGTGGGGGGGGCAAACACTGAAGCTTTCTTT
v_call: TRBV5-5; clone_size: many; cdr3_length: 14; d_call: -; j_call: TRBJ2-3; cdr3_aa: CASSLADRTDTQYF; cdr3_nt: TGTGCCAGCAGCTTGGCAGACCGCACAGATACGCAGTATTTT
v_call: TRBV27; clone_size: many; cdr3_length: 12; d_call: -; j_call: TRBJ1-2; cdr3_aa: CASSLKGWGYTF; cdr3_nt: TGTGCCAGCAGTTTAAAGGGTTGGGGCTACACCTTC
v_call: TRBV7-2; clone_size: many; cdr3_length: 13; d_call: -; j_call: TRBJ2-5; cdr3_aa: CASSLAEAGRKYF; cdr3_nt: TGTGCCAGCAGCTTAGCGGAGGCAGGCCGGAAGTACTTC
v_call: TRBV4-3; clone_size: many; cdr3_length: 14; d_call: -; j_call: TRBJ2-7; cdr3_aa: CASSQLQGSYEQYF; cdr3_nt: TGCGCCAGCAGCCAATTACAGGGCTCCTACGAGCAGTACTTC
v_call: TRBV12-3/TRBV12-4; clone_size: -; cdr3_length: 15; d_call: -; j_call: TRBJ1-3; cdr3_aa: CASINPGYSGNTIYF; cdr3_nt: TGTGCCAGCATAAACCCGGGTTACTCTGGAAACACCATATATTTT
v_call: TRBV5-1; clone_size: -; cdr3_length: 15; d_call: -; j_call: TRBJ1-1; cdr3_aa: CASSLRGRVNTEAFF; cdr3_nt: TGCGCCAGCAGCCTACGGGGACGGGTGAACACTGAAGCTTTCTTT
v_call: TRBV6-2/TRBV6-3; clone_size: -; cdr3_length: 11; d_call: -; j_call: TRBJ2-7; cdr3_aa: CASTQGQMQYF; cdr3_nt: TGTGCCAGCACCCAAGGACAGATGCAGTACTTC
v_call: TRBV5-5; clone_size: many; cdr3_length: 16; d_call: TRBD2; j_call: TRBJ2-7; cdr3_aa: CASSRLQSGGAYEQYF; cdr3_nt: TGTGCCAGCAGCCGATTACAGAGCGGGGGAGCCTACGAGCAGTACTTC
v_call: TRBV4-3; clone_size: many; cdr3_length: 16; d_call: TRBD2; j_call: TRBJ2-5; cdr3_aa: CASSQDWLAGRETQYF; cdr3_nt: TGCGCCAGCAGCCAAGATTGGCTAGCGGGTCGAGAGACCCAGTACTTC
v_call: TRBV14; clone_size: -; cdr3_length: 13; d_call: -; j_call: TRBJ1-1; cdr3_aa: CASSPYPGSEAFF; cdr3_nt: TGTGCCAGCAGCCCTTACCCGGGATCTGAAGCTTTCTTT